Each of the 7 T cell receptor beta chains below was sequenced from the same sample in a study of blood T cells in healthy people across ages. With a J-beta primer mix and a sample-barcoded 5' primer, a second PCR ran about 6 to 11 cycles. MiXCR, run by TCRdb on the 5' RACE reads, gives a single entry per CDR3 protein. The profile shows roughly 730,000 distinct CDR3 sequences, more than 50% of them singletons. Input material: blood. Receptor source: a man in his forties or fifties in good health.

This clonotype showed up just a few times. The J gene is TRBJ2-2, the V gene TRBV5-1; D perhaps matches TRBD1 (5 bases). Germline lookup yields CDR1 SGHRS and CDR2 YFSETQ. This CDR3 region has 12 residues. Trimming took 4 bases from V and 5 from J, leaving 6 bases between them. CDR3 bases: TGCGCCAGCAGCCAGGGAACCGGGGAGCTGTTTTTT. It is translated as CASSQGTGELFF.

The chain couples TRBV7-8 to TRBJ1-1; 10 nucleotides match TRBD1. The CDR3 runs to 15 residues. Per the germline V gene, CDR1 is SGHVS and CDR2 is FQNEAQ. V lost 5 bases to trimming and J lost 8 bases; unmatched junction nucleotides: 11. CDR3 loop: CASSTRTGGPLEAFF. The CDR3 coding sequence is TGTGCCAGCAGCACCCGGACAGGGGGTCCCTTGGAAGCTTTCTTT. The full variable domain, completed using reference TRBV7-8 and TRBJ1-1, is GAGVSQSPRYKVAKRGQDVALRCDPISGHVSLFWYQQALGQGPEFLTYFQNEAQLDKSGLPSDRFFAERPEGSVSTLKIQRTQQEDSAVYLCASSTRTGGPLEAFFGQGTRLTVV.

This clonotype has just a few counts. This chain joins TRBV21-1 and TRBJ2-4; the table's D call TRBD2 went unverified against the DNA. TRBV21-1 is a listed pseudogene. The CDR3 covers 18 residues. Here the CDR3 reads CASSKAERGKLAKNIQYF. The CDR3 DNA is TGTGCCAGCAGCAAAGCGGAGCGGGGGAAGCTAGCCAAAAACATTCAGTACTTC.

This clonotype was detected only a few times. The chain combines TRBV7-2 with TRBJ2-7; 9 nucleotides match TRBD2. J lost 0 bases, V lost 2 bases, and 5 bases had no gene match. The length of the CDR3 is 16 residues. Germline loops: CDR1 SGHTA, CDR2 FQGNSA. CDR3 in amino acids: CASSLYSGSFSYEQYF. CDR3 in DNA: TGTGCCAGCAGCTTATATAGCGGGAGTTTCTCCTACGAGCAGTACTTC.

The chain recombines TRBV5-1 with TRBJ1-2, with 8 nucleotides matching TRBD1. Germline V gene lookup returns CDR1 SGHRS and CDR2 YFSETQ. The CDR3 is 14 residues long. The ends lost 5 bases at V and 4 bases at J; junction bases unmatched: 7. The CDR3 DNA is TGCGCCAGCAGTAGTCAGGGGGCAGTCTATGGCTACACCTTC. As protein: CASSSQGAVYGYTF.

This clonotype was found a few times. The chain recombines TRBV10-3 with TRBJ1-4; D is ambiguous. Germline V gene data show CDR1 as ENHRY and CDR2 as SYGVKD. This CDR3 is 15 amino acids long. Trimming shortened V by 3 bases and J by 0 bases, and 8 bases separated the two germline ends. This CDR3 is CAISDPTATNEKLFF. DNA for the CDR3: TGTGCCATCAGTGACCCGACTGCAACTAATGAAAAACTGTTTTTT.

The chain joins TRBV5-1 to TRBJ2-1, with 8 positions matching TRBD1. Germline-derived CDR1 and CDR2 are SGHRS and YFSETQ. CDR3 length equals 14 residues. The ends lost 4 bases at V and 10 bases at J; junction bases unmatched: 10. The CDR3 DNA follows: TGCGCCAGCAGCGGCGAGACAGGGGAGTCCGAGCAGTTCTTC. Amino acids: CASSGETGESEQFF.